A single sample gave rise to the 17 T cell receptor beta chains below, sequenced in a study of blood T cell repertoires in COVID-19. Method: immunoSEQ multiplex PCR; TCRdb's copy keeps in-frame clones and lacks some. The profile covers roughly 30,000 clones, with about 87% appearing a single time and 62% taken by the ten largest. Sequenced input: peripheral blood. The receptors come from a man between 65 and 80 years old with acute or convalescent COVID-19.

The chain employs TRBV18 and TRBJ2-3; D gene ambiguous. V lost 6 bases and J 2 bases, leaving 3 bases between the germline ends. Germline CDR1 is KGHSH and CDR2 is LQKENI. CDR3 size: 11 residues. Here the CDR3 reads CASSLTDTQYF. The CDR3 region has the DNA TGTGCCAGCTCCCTCACAGATACGCAGTATTTT.

The rearrangement joins TRBV5-1 to TRBJ1-2; no firm D call. The CDR3 contains 14 residues. V lost 4 bases to trimming and J lost 4 bases, with 14 bases between them. Looked up from germline, CDR1 is SGHRS and CDR2 is YFSETQ. CDR3 sequence (DNA): TGCGCCAGCAGCACCGAGACACCTATCTATGGCTACACCTTC. It codes for CASSTETPIYGYTF. The full variable domain, rest sourced from reference TRBV5-1 and TRBJ1-2, is KAGVTQTPRYLIKTRGQQVTLSCSPISGHRSVSWYQQTPGQGLQFLFEYFSETQRNKGNFPGRFSGRQFSNSRSEMNVSTLELGDSALYLCASSTETPIYGYTFGSGTRLTVV.

This chain joins TRBV5-5 and TRBJ1-2; 10 nucleotides agree with TRBD1. The J segment lost 5 bases and the V segment lost 7 bases, leaving 8 bases of the junction unmatched. CDR3 size: 14 residues. Germline CDR1 is SGHKS and CDR2 is YYEKEE (reference sequence). As DNA, the CDR3 is TGTGCCAGCGGATACGGGACAGGGGAATATGGCTACACCTTC. Its translation is CASGYGTGEYGYTF.

This clone has a handful of counts. The chain joins TRBV29-1 to TRBJ1-2; D possibly corresponds to TRBD1 (5 bases). With 3 bases removed from V and 4 bases from J, the gap between germline ends came to 9 bases. CDR1 and CDR2 (germline): SQVTM, ANQGSEA. The CDR3 length is 12 residues. Here the CDR3 DNA reads TGCAGCGTTGACGGGGGGTTCTATGGCTACACCTTC. Translated, it gives CSVDGGFYGYTF.

The chain couples TRBV7-9 to TRBJ1-4; possible D gene TRBD1, 5 bases. V was pared by 0 bases and J by 4 bases, with 6 bases between. The CDR3 has 14 residues. CDR1 SEHNR and CDR2 FQNEAQ come from the germline V gene (reference sequence). The CDR3 region has the DNA TGTGCCAGCAGCTTAGCCGGGGGTAATGAAAAACTGTTTTTT. Its translation is CASSLAGGNEKLFF.

This sequence joins TRBV28 and TRBJ1-5, with D possibly being TRBD1 (6 bases). Germline V gene data show CDR1 as MDHEN and CDR2 as SYDVKM. V dropped 6 bases and J dropped 5 bases, with 14 bases sitting between them. The CDR3 sequence is 14 residues long. The CDR3 here is CASSTTGLYQPQHF. CDR3 nucleotide sequence: TGTGCCAGCAGCACCACAGGGCTCTATCAGCCCCAGCATTTT.

CDR3 in amino acids: CAIRGTSGPQETQYF. CDR3 bases: TGTGCCATCAGAGGGACTAGCGGGCCTCAAGAGACCCAGTACTTC. This chain uses TRBV10-3 with TRBJ2-5, with 12 positions matching TRBD2. CDR3 size: 15 residues. V was clipped by 6 bases and J by 2 bases; unmatched bases: 4. In germline, CDR1 is ENHRY, CDR2 SYGVKD.

The chain links TRBV19 to TRBJ1-3; TRBD1 matches 7 bases. Germline trimming cut 6 bases from V and 1 base from J; bases unmatched to any gene: 12. This CDR3 comprises 17 residues. CDR1 is LNHDA, CDR2 SQIVND, per germline (reference sequence). The CDR3 region has the DNA TGTGCCAGTAGCCCTGGCGGGCAGGGGGTATCTGGAAACACCATATATTTT. Protein product: CASSPGGQGVSGNTIYF.

The chain carries TRBV3-1 (or the pseudogene TRBV3-2) and TRBJ2-2, with D tentatively TRBD1 (6 bases). Per the germline V gene, CDR1 is LGHDT and CDR2 is YNNKEL (reference sequence). Deletions cut 6 bases from V and 3 bases from J, with 11 bases between. The CDR3 is 14 amino acids. CDR3 in DNA: TGTGCCAGCAGAGCTAGGGGGTACACCGGGGAGCTGTTTTTT. Its protein is CASRARGYTGELFF.

The rearrangement uses TRBV11-3 and TRBJ2-5; D perhaps matches TRBD1 (6 bases). The V and J ends lost 3 bases and 4 bases respectively, with 9 bases between them. The CDR3 is 13 amino acids. Germline assignment: CDR1 SGHNT and CDR2 YENEEA. This CDR3 reads CASSFLQGETQYF. DNA of the CDR3: TGTGCCAGCAGCTTTCTACAGGGAGAGACCCAGTACTTC.

The genes are TRBV30 and TRBJ2-7, with D maybe TRBD2 (5 bases). The CDR3 has 15 amino acids. The V and J ends lost 0 bases and 0 bases respectively, with 12 bases between them. Germline assignment: CDR1 GTSNPN and CDR2 SVGIG (reference sequence). CDR3 residues: CAWSVTGYLSYEQYF. CDR3 in DNA: TGTGCCTGGAGTGTAACGGGGTATCTCTCCTACGAGCAGTACTTC.

The genes are TRBV10-3 and TRBJ2-7; TRBD2 might be the D (5 bases). Trimming removed 4 bases from V and 6 bases from J, with 10 bases in between. The CDR3 sequence is 12 residues long. Germline V lookup: CDR1 ENHRY, CDR2 SYGVKD. The CDR3 loop is CAISGGSGEQYF. Written as DNA, the CDR3 is TGTGCCATCAGTGGTGGCAGCGGCGAGCAGTACTTC.

CDR3 sequence (DNA): TGTGCCAGCAGCTTGGTAGGGAGGTACGAGCAGTACTTC. Translation gives CASSLVGRYEQYF. The V call is TRBV5-8, the J call TRBJ2-7, with a possible D match to TRBD2 (6 bases). V lost 0 bases to trimming and J lost 4 bases, with 8 bases between them. CDR3 length equals 13 residues. Germline CDR1 SGHTS, CDR2 YDEGEE. The full variable domain, completed using reference TRBV5-8 and TRBJ2-7, is EAGVTQSPTHLIKTRGQQATLRCSPISGHTSVYWYQQALGLGLQFLLWYDEGEERNRGNFPPRFSGRQFPNYSSELNVNALELEDSALYLCASSLVGRYEQYFGPGTRLTVT.

The rearrangement joins TRBV6-2 or TRBV6-3 to TRBJ2-2; no definite D call. Germline V gives CDR1 MNHEY, CDR2 SVGEGT. V shed 0 bases and J shed 0 bases, with 8 bases lying between them. This CDR3 has 16 residues. The chain's CDR3 is CASSYSGGTNTGELFF. The CDR3 nucleotides read TGTGCCAGCAGTTACTCTGGCGGAACGAACACCGGGGAGCTGTTTTTT.

The chain employs TRBV29-1 and TRBJ2-7, with 7 bases fitting TRBD1. V shed 6 bases, J shed 0 bases, and the junction held 8 bases outside the gene matches. Germline V gives CDR1 SQVTM, CDR2 ANQGSEA. The CDR3 has 14 amino acids. CDR3 nucleotides: TGCAGCGTGCGACTGACAGGGTTCTCCTACGAGCAGTACTTC. Encoded protein: CSVRLTGFSYEQYF.

The chain is built from TRBV25-1 and TRBJ1-2; 8 positions agree with TRBD1. The CDR3 sequence is 13 residues long. Looked up from germline, CDR1 is MGHDK and CDR2 is SYGVNS. V lost 6 bases and J lost 3; bases outside the gene matches: 3. The CDR3 spells CASRETGDYGYTF. The CDR3 DNA reads as TGTGCCAGCAGGGAGACAGGGGACTATGGCTACACCTTC.

In nucleotides, the CDR3 is TGTGCCAGCAGGCCCGGGACACACCAGGATGAAAAACTGTTTTTT. Translated, it gives CASRPGTHQDEKLFF. The chain joins TRBV11-2 to TRBJ1-4; maybe TRBD1 (6 bases). The germline V and J ends were trimmed by 6 bases and 6 bases, with 17 bases remaining between them. The CDR3 has 15 residues. In germline, CDR1 is SGHAT, CDR2 FQNNGV.